A single sample is the source of the 27 T cell receptor beta chains below, sequenced in a study of T cell clones after liver transplantation. Some clones are missing from TCRdb's copy, which holds only in-frame ones; the method was immunoSEQ multiplex PCR. This sample carries around 71,000 clones, 75% to 85% of them seen once, and the ten largest clones take about 0.79%. Sequencing used CD4+ T cells from blood, obtained 12 months after liver transplant. The receptors here all came from a human patient who received a liver transplant. Some T cells may arise from the graft donor.

The chain uses TRBV5-4 and TRBJ1-1; no reliable D call. The V gene's germline CDR1 is SGHNT and CDR2 YYREEE (reference sequence). The CDR3 is made up of 14 amino acids. Trimming removed 1 base from V and 6 bases from J, with 13 bases in between. The CDR3, as DNA: TGTGCCAGCAGCTTGCCGGGCCTGGAGGCTGAAGCTTTCTTT. Translating it yields CASSLPGLEAEAFF.

The genes are TRBV6-6 and TRBJ2-3; TRBD2 is a possible D gene (5 bases). The length of the CDR3 is 15 residues. V lost 6 bases, J lost 0 bases, and 13 bases lay in between. Germline V CDR1 and CDR2: MNHNY, SVGAGI (reference sequence). The CDR3 nucleotides are TGTGCCAGCAGAAAAACAGCGGAAAGCACAGATACGCAGTATTTT. Protein product: CASRKTAESTDTQYF.

This sequence joins TRBV6-4 and TRBJ1-4; D is undetermined. The V end was cut by 5 bases, the J end by 3 bases, with 7 bases between. The CDR3 is 13 residues long. Germline V CDR1 and CDR2: MRHNA, SNTAGT. The CDR3 DNA follows: TGTGCCAGCAGTCGGGTGGCTAATGAAAAACTGTTTTTT. It codes for CASSRVANEKLFF.

V is TRBV5-1 and J is TRBJ1-1, with D unresolved. The germline CDR1 and CDR2 sequences are SGHRS and YFSETQ. The ends were cut back, 0 bases at V and 3 bases at J, with 9 bases in the middle. The CDR3 is made up of 14 amino acids. CDR3 sequence: CASSLALRDTEAFF. Here the CDR3 DNA reads TGCGCCAGCAGCTTGGCTTTAAGGGACACTGAAGCTTTCTTT.

The chain employs TRBV5-1 and TRBJ2-2; weak D call: TRBD2 (6 bases). V lost 1 base, J lost 3 bases, and 13 bases lay in between. There are 16 residues in the CDR3. CDR1 SGHRS and CDR2 YFSETQ come from the germline V gene. The CDR3 protein is CASSLRSRGDTGELFF. The DNA of the CDR3 is TGCGCCAGCAGCTTGCGTAGCCGCGGGGACACCGGGGAGCTGTTTTTT.

The chain has TRBV6-5 and TRBJ1-1; D is uncertain. CDR1 and CDR2 from the germline V gene are MNHEY and SVGAGI. The CDR3 extends over 13 amino acids. V lost 0 bases, J lost 1 base, and 3 bases lay in between. For the CDR3, the DNA is TGTGCCAGCAGTTACTCGAGGAACACTGAAGCTTTCTTT. Protein: CASSYSRNTEAFF.

The rearrangement uses TRBV6-1 and TRBJ2-7, with 8 nucleotides matching TRBD1. This CDR3 spans 13 amino acids. After removal of 6 bases from V and 2 bases from J, the junction contained 3 bases not matched to a gene. Germline V gene lookup returns CDR1 MNHNS and CDR2 SASEGT. Here the CDR3 reads CASRGQGAYEQYF. In DNA, the CDR3 is TGTGCCAGCAGAGGACAGGGAGCCTACGAGCAGTACTTC.

The rearrangement uses TRBV28 and TRBJ2-7; a weak D match, TRBD1 (7 bases). This CDR3 has 13 amino acids. Trimming removed 3 bases at V and 5 bases at J, with 11 bases between. The germline gives CDR1 MDHEN, CDR2 SYDVKM. The CDR3 region is CASSFPGGHEQYF. The CDR3 DNA follows: TGTGCCAGCAGTTTCCCAGGGGGGCACGAGCAGTACTTC.

V gene TRBV7-8 combines with J gene TRBJ1-2, with D hard to call. The CDR3 is made up of 15 amino acids. V lost 5 bases to trimming and J lost 2 bases, with 15 bases between them. The V gene's germline CDR1 is SGHVS and CDR2 FQNEAQ. The CDR3 bases are TGTGCCAGCAGCCTCCGTCGGGAATTGAACTATGGCTACACCTTC. Its translation: CASSLRRELNYGYTF.

V gene TRBV10-1 combines with J gene TRBJ2-2; D ambiguous. The CDR3 runs to 14 residues. Germline V gene lookup returns CDR1 WNHNN and CDR2 SYGVQD (reference sequence). V was cut by 6 bases and J by 4 bases, with 12 bases left in between. In DNA form, the CDR3 reads TGCGCCAGCAGCAGAGGTCACCTCACCGGGGAGCTGTTTTTT. This encodes CASSRGHLTGELFF.

The V call is TRBV29-1, the J call TRBJ1-2; tentative D call: TRBD1 (5 bases). Germline V gene lookup returns CDR1 SQVTM and CDR2 ANQGSEA. The CDR3 runs to 12 residues. Trimming took off 7 bases at V and 4 bases at J, with 13 bases between the two ends. DNA for the CDR3: TGCAGCGCCGGACAAGTTGTCTATGGCTACACCTTC. Protein product: CSAGQVVYGYTF.

The chain joins TRBV5-4 to TRBJ1-4; TRBD1 is a possible D gene (6 bases). In germline, CDR1 is SGHNT, CDR2 YYREEE (reference sequence). V lost 2 bases and J 3 bases, leaving 11 bases between the germline ends. The CDR3 has 15 amino acids. The CDR3 loop reads CASSFNRASNEKLFF. CDR3 sequence (DNA): TGTGCCAGCAGCTTTAACAGGGCCTCTAATGAAAAACTGTTTTTT.

This sequence joins TRBV28 and TRBJ2-7, with TRBD1 identical over 7 bases. Germline V gene data show CDR1 as MDHEN and CDR2 as SYDVKM. Losses at the gene ends were 4 bases for V and 2 bases for J; bases not matched to a gene: 8. The CDR3 extends over 15 amino acids. The CDR3 spells CASSSASTGAYEQYF. CDR3 nucleotide sequence: TGTGCCAGCAGTTCCGCCTCCACAGGGGCCTACGAGCAGTACTTC.

This clone was seen more than once but under ten times. The chain couples TRBV29-1 to TRBJ1-1; D is undetermined. This CDR3 has 12 amino acids. CDR1 and CDR2 from the germline V gene are SQVTM and ANQGSEA. The ends were cut back, 4 bases at V and 3 bases at J, with 9 bases in the middle. DNA for the CDR3: TGCAGCGTTGTCACAGCGGACACTGAAGCTTTCTTT. It specifies CSVVTADTEAFF.

The chain is built from TRBV5-1 and TRBJ2-1; D uncertain. Trimming removed 7 bases at V and 3 bases at J, with 8 bases between. The germline V gene has CDR1 SGHRS and CDR2 YFSETQ. The CDR3 length is 12 residues. CDR3 residues: CASLGHYNEQFF. In DNA form, the CDR3 reads TGCGCCAGCCTTGGTCACTACAATGAGCAGTTCTTC.

The chain carries TRBV29-1 and TRBJ1-3, with 8 bases lining up with TRBD1. CDR1 is SQVTM, CDR2 ANQGSEA, per germline. This CDR3 comprises 14 residues. J gave up 0 bases and V 3 bases, and 1 base lay outside the gene matches. The CDR3 sequence is CSVDGTGSGNTIYF. The DNA for the CDR3 is TGCAGCGTTGACGGGACAGGCTCTGGAAACACCATATATTTT.

In its sample, this clone was seen once. The rearrangement joins TRBV5-1 to TRBJ1-2; D might be TRBD1 (5 bases). Trimming took off 0 bases at V and 8 bases at J, with 8 bases between the two ends. Germline V gene lookup returns CDR1 SGHRS and CDR2 YFSETQ. This CDR3 has 12 residues. The CDR3 DNA reads TGCGCCAGCAGCTTGGAGGGGCACGGCTACACCTTC. Protein product: CASSLEGHGYTF.

The chain recombines TRBV9 with TRBJ2-3; D unclear. The CDR3 is 15 residues long. The ends were cut back, 0 bases at V and 4 bases at J, with 12 bases in the middle. Germline loops: CDR1 SGDLS, CDR2 YYNGEE. The CDR3 spells CASSVEGYAADTQYF. CDR3 in DNA: TGTGCCAGCAGCGTAGAAGGATACGCAGCAGATACGCAGTATTTT.

The chain recombines TRBV5-1 with TRBJ2-6, with no clear D. The CDR3 runs to 15 residues. Germline assignment: CDR1 SGHRS and CDR2 YFSETQ. V was clipped by 4 bases and J by 0 bases, with 8 bases between them. The CDR3 here is CASSPFTSGANVLTF. The CDR3, as DNA: TGCGCCAGCAGCCCCTTTACCTCTGGGGCCAACGTCCTGACTTTC.

Worth noting for this clone: The junction departs from germline at one end; a sequencing error may be responsible. The chain couples TRBV5-1 to TRBJ1-1; D gene unclear. The CDR3 runs 11 residues. CDR1 is SGHRS and CDR2 is YFSETQ in the germline V gene. In DNA form, the CDR3 reads TGCGCCAGCAGACTCGACACGGAAGCTTTCTTT. This sequence encodes CASRLDTEAFF.

The chain recombines TRBV29-1 with TRBJ2-1; D is unresolved. Germline V gene data show CDR1 as SQVTM and CDR2 as ANQGSEA. The CDR3 runs to 14 residues. V was cut by 2 bases and J by 0 bases, with 8 bases left in between. The CDR3: CSVEKGGSYNEQFF. The CDR3 DNA is TGCAGCGTTGAAAAGGGTGGCTCCTACAATGAGCAGTTCTTC.

V usage is TRBV19 and J usage is TRBJ2-2; TRBD1 might be the D (6 bases). With 3 bases removed from V and 5 bases from J, the gap between germline ends came to 16 bases. This CDR3 is built from 16 residues. Per the germline V gene, CDR1 is LNHDA and CDR2 is SQIVND (reference sequence). The CDR3 region is CASSIHAGDRTGELFF. The CDR3 DNA is TGTGCCAGTAGTATTCACGCAGGGGATCGGACCGGGGAGCTGTTTTTT.

Only a few counts were recorded for this clone. This sequence joins TRBV7-8 and TRBJ2-2; TRBD2 agrees at 11 bases. This CDR3 is 15 amino acids long. The germline CDR1 and CDR2 sequences are SGHVS and FQNEAQ. The J segment lost 5 bases and the V segment lost 5 bases, leaving 4 bases of the junction unmatched. DNA for the CDR3: TGTGCCAGCAGCCCGACTAGCGGGATTACCGGGGAGCTGTTTTTT. Protein sequence: CASSPTSGITGELFF.

The chain combines TRBV28 with TRBJ1-5; D ambiguous. The V gene's germline CDR1 is MDHEN and CDR2 SYDVKM. The CDR3 covers 12 residues. With 4 bases removed from V and 8 bases from J, the gap between germline ends came to 9 bases. The CDR3 reads CASSSVLKPQHF. CDR3 DNA sequence: TGTGCCAGCAGTTCGGTGCTGAAGCCCCAGCATTTT.

V is TRBV18 and J is TRBJ2-6; no clear D gene. Trimming shortened V by 2 bases and J by 0 bases, and 5 bases separated the two germline ends. The CDR3 spans 15 residues. CDR1 is KGHSH and CDR2 is LQKENI in the germline V gene. CDR3 nucleotide sequence: TGTGCCAGCTCACCAGTCGACTCTGGGGCCAACGTCCTGACTTTC. The encoded protein is CASSPVDSGANVLTF.

The chain links TRBV5-4 to TRBJ2-1; 7 positions agree with TRBD2. CDR1 and CDR2 (germline): SGHNT, YYREEE (reference sequence). The trim removed 2 bases at V and 3 bases at J, leaving 5 bases unmatched. The CDR3 contains 15 residues. Here the CDR3 DNA reads TGTGCCAGCAGCTTCGGACTAGGAAACTACAATGAGCAGTTCTTC. Its protein product is CASSFGLGNYNEQFF.

V is TRBV7-8 and J is TRBJ2-3; TRBD1 matches at 8 bases. The CDR3 runs 16 residues. In germline, CDR1 is SGHVS, CDR2 FQNEAQ. V lost 5 bases and J lost 2; bases outside the gene matches: 9. This chain's CDR3 is CASSPQTGVNTDTQYF. CDR3 nucleotide sequence: TGTGCCAGCAGCCCCCAGACAGGGGTTAACACAGATACGCAGTATTTT.